The clone carrying this T cell receptor (beta chain) was seen only once. Its antigen is unidentified. Separation by sorting yielded CD4+ and CD8+ T cells from PBMCs. The data derive from a study of CD8+ T cells in alopecia areata. General study findings and limits: Greater clonality was observed in lesional scalp samples, especially alopecia totalis/universalis, versus normal scalp.

Extracted RNA was reverse transcribed, and the resulting cDNA served as sequencing template. Using immunoSEQ multiplex PCR, the repertoire was profiled, and TCRdb retains in-frame clones only, with some absent. The sample records about 69,000 clones, 60% being singletons. This CDR3 is built from 14 residues. V was trimmed by 6 bases and J by 0 bases, leaving 12 bases between them. CDR1 and CDR2 (germline): MDHEN, SYDVKM. V gene TRBV28 combines with J gene TRBJ2-7, with TRBD2 as a possible D gene (5 bases). The specimen was CD8+ T cells sorted from blood, collected at week 0. The clonotype comes from a human donor with alopecia areata. CDR3 loop: CASSLGVYSYEQYF. The CDR3, as DNA: TGTGCCAGCAGCCTCGGGGTGTACTCCTACGAGCAGTACTTC.